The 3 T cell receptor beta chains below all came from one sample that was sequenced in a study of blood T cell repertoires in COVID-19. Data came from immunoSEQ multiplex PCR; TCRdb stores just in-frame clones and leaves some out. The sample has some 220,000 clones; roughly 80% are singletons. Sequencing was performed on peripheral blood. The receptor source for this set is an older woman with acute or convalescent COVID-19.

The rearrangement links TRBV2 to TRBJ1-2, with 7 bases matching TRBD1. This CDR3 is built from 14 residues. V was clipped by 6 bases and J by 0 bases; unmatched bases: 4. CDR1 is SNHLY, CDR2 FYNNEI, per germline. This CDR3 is CASRNRGANYGYTF. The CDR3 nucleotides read TGTGCCAGCAGGAACAGGGGAGCTAACTATGGCTACACCTTC.

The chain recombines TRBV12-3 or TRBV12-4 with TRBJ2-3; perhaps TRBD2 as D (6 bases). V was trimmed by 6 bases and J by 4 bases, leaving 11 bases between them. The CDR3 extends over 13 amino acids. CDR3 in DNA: TGTGCCAGCAGCTGGAGGGGTCCAGATACGCAGTATTTT. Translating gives CASSWRGPDTQYF.

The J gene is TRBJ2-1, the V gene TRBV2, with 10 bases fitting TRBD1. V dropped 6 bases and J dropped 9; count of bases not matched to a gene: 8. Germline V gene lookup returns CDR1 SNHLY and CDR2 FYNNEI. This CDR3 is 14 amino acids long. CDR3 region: CASSPGTGVTEQFF. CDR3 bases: TGTGCCAGCAGCCCCGGGACAGGGGTGACTGAGCAGTTCTTC.